Each of the 10 T cell receptor beta chains below was sequenced from the same sample in a study of blood T cell repertoires in COVID-19. Produced via immunoSEQ multiplex PCR; TCRdb's table is partial and in-frame only. The sample holds roughly 330,000 clones; around 83% are singletons and the top ten take approximately 1.3%. Sequencing was carried out using peripheral blood. Every receptor here comes from a woman aged 50 to 60 with acute or convalescent COVID-19.

CDR3 DNA: TGTGCCAGCAGGGGAAGGGGGCGATCAAACACTGAAGCTTTCTTT. Protein: CASRGRGRSNTEAFF. The rearrangement links TRBV6-5 to TRBJ1-1; 7 nucleotides agree with TRBD1. The germline V gene has CDR1 MNHEY and CDR2 SVGAGI. The CDR3 has 15 residues. Germline trimming cut 6 bases from V and 2 bases from J; bases unmatched to any gene: 9.

This sequence joins TRBV19 and TRBJ1-1; D is uncertain. Germline loops: CDR1 LNHDA, CDR2 SQIVND (reference sequence). This CDR3 spans 13 amino acids. Trimming stripped 8 bases from V and 6 bases from J, with 16 bases between. CDR3 region: CASHGAGSAEAFF. CDR3 sequence (DNA): TGTGCCAGTCACGGCGCGGGCAGCGCTGAAGCTTTCTTT.

The chain combines TRBV11-2 with TRBJ1-2; 10 positions match TRBD1. This CDR3 contains 13 residues. The V gene end was trimmed by 3 bases and the J gene end by 7 bases; junction bases not matched to a gene: 2. CDR1 is SGHAT and CDR2 is FQNNGV in the germline V gene. Written as DNA, the CDR3 is TGTGCCAGCAGCTTGACAGGGGGCGGTGGCTACACCTTC. The encoded protein is CASSLTGGGGYTF.

The chain is built from TRBV24-1 and TRBJ2-6, with 10 positions matching TRBD1. Germline CDR1 is KGHDR and CDR2 is SFDVKD. Germline trimming cut 4 bases from V and 13 bases from J; bases unmatched to any gene: 3. The CDR3 sequence is 13 residues long. The CDR3 DNA reads TGTGCCACCAGTGACGGGACAGGGGTGGTCCTGACTTTC. Translating gives CATSDGTGVVLTF.

V is TRBV28 and J is TRBJ1-1, with a weak D call TRBD1 (6 bases). CDR1 and CDR2 (germline): MDHEN, SYDVKM. Trimming left V 3 bases short and J 1 base short, with 9 bases between. The CDR3 contains 14 residues. CDR3 coding DNA: TGTGCCAGCAGTTTTTCAGGGGCGAACACTGAAGCTTTCTTT. This encodes CASSFSGANTEAFF. The entire variable domain, with the rest obtained from reference TRBV28 and TRBJ1-1, is as follows: DVKVTQSSRYLVKRTGEKVFLECVQDMDHENMFWYRQDPGLGLRLIYFSYDVKMKEKGDIPEGYSVSREKKERFSLILESASTNQTSMYLCASSFSGANTEAFFGQGTRLTVV.

The chain joins TRBV19 to TRBJ2-3; TRBD2 matches 12 bases. This CDR3 has 16 residues. The J segment lost 4 bases and the V segment lost 4 bases, leaving 6 bases of the junction unmatched. The germline V gene has CDR1 LNHDA and CDR2 SQIVND (reference sequence). The CDR3 loop reads CASSTRTSGIPDTQYF. The CDR3 DNA reads TGTGCCAGTAGTACAAGGACTAGCGGGATTCCAGATACGCAGTATTTT.

The rearrangement links TRBV7-9 to TRBJ1-1; D unclear. This CDR3 comprises 13 residues. Trimming removed 6 bases at V and 1 base at J, with 9 bases between. Germline V gives CDR1 SEHNR, CDR2 FQNEAQ (reference sequence). This CDR3 reads CASRPLTNTEAFF. The DNA of the CDR3 is TGTGCCAGCAGACCACTAACGAACACTGAAGCTTTCTTT.

This chain uses TRBV27 with TRBJ1-3, with 7 bases lining up with TRBD1. V lost 5 bases and J lost 3; bases outside the gene matches: 4. This CDR3 contains 14 residues. Germline assignment: CDR1 MNHEY and CDR2 SMNVEV (reference sequence). CDR3 residues: CASSTDRVGNTIYF. The CDR3 DNA is TGTGCCAGCAGTACCGACAGGGTTGGAAACACCATATATTTT.

The J gene is TRBJ2-6, the V gene TRBV2; the match to TRBD1 covers 11 bases. Germline CDR1 SNHLY, CDR2 FYNNEI. CDR3 size: 16 residues. Losses at the gene ends were 6 bases for V and 2 bases for J; bases not matched to a gene: 3. CDR3 sequence reads: CASRRTGGAGANVLTF. The CDR3 DNA reads TGTGCCAGCAGGAGGACAGGGGGCGCTGGGGCCAACGTCCTGACTTTC.

The CDR3 reads CALVAGGNQPQHF. The CDR3 bases are TGTGCCCTGGTGGCGGGTGGCAATCAGCCCCAGCATTTT. The chain joins TRBV30 to TRBJ1-5; no definite D call. Germline V gene lookup returns CDR1 GTSNPN and CDR2 SVGIG (reference sequence). This CDR3 contains 13 residues. V shed 8 bases and J shed 2 bases, with 13 bases lying between them.